What follows are 5 T cell receptor beta chains derived from one specimen sequenced in a study of shared clonotypes between healthy human individuals (dated by TCRdb to about 2020). The method was the immunoSEQ multiplex PCR assay. Sourced from immuneACCESS, this table was stored by TCRdb with only in-frame sequences that have V and J called. A share of the clones is absent; for the studies checked, an unresolved V gene accounts for under half, and the remainder has no known explanation. Across this sample there are a few million clones, with approximately 94% seen only once. Clones ranked in the top ten supply approximately 0.13% of the sample. The specimen was naive CD4+ T cells sorted from blood. The cell subset or site label on this specimen signifies: CD45RA+ positively selected. The receptors derive from a young man in good health.

The CDR3 is CASSLVGQKQETQYF. In nucleotides, the CDR3 is TGTGCCAGCAGCTTGGTAGGGCAGAAACAAGAGACCCAGTACTTC. This chain joins TRBV5-4 and TRBJ2-5; D gene uncertain. CDR1 and CDR2 (germline): SGHNT, YYREEE (reference sequence). The CDR3 is made up of 15 amino acids. Trimming cost V 0 bases and J 2 bases, with 11 bases left between them.

V is TRBV25-1 and J is TRBJ1-6; no clear D. The germline CDR1 and CDR2 sequences are MGHDK and SYGVNS. There are 15 residues in the CDR3. The ends were cut back, 2 bases at V and 7 bases at J, with 12 bases in the middle. The chain's CDR3 is CASSEQRGRNSPLHF. The CDR3 nucleotides read TGTGCCAGCAGTGAACAGCGAGGTAGGAATTCACCCCTCCACTTT.

This clone was seen a single time. This rearrangement joins TRBV12-5 to TRBJ1-2; 10 bases agree with TRBD1. V lost 6 bases, J lost 7 bases, and 11 bases stayed unmatched. This CDR3 comprises 15 residues. From germline, CDR1 is LGHNT and CDR2 FRNRAP. The CDR3, as DNA: TGTGCTAGTGGGGCTTATGGGACAGGGGATTCTGGCTACACCTTC. It encodes CASGAYGTGDSGYTF. Combining the CDR3 with reference TRBV12-5 and TRBJ1-2 gives the whole variable domain DARVTQTPRHKVTEMGQEVTMRCQPILGHNTVFWYRQTMMQGLELLAYFRNRAPLDDSGMPKDRFSAEMPDATLATLKIQPSEPRDSAVYFCASGAYGTGDSGYTFGSGTRLTVV.

The chain carries TRBV7-9 and TRBJ2-5; unclear D gene. There are 15 residues in the CDR3. Germline V gives CDR1 SEHNR, CDR2 FQNEAQ (reference sequence). The V and J ends lost 0 bases and 2 bases respectively, with 10 bases between them. CDR3 in DNA: TGTGCCAGCAGCTTAGCGTCTGGCAGACAAGAGACCCAGTACTTC. Translated: CASSLASGRQETQYF.

The genes are TRBV30 and TRBJ1-2, with D unresolved. The germline CDR1 and CDR2 sequences are GTSNPN and SVGIG (reference sequence). This CDR3 comprises 15 residues. V shed 0 bases and J shed 1 base, with 12 bases lying between them. CDR3 bases: TGTGCCTGGAGTGTAAGTCGGAATTTTAACTATGGCTACACCTTC. It specifies CAWSVSRNFNYGYTF.